The TCR beta chain under discussion was sequenced for a study of blood T cell repertoires in COVID-19. The CDR3 spans 17 residues. From germline, CDR1 is SEHNR and CDR2 FQNEAQ (reference sequence). V dropped 5 bases and J dropped 6 bases, with 22 bases sitting between them. As processed by the authors: Reference gene primer amplification yielded estimated nucleated cell counts. The method was immunoSEQ multiplex PCR; TCRdb's version includes in-frame clones alone and lacks a portion of them. The V and J calls and clone size were taken over from that table, and D and trimming were inferred from the DNA. The data show around 98,000 clones, nearly 90% seen once.

The origin of this receptor is a man aged 70-80 years with acute or convalescent COVID-19. Sequencing was done on a sample of peripheral blood. The chain carries TRBV7-9 and TRBJ2-2; TRBD2 might be the D (6 bases). In DNA, the CDR3 is TGTGCCAGCAGCCGCTTAGCGGACGCAGGGCCACCCGGGGAGCTGTTTTTT. Translation gives CASSRLADAGPPGELFF. The variable domain in full, completed from reference TRBV7-9 and TRBJ2-2, reads DTGVSQNPRHKITKRGQNVTFRCDPISEHNRLYWYRQTLGQGPEFLTYFQNEAQLEKSRLLSDRFSAERPKGSFSTLEIQRTEQGDSAMYLCASSRLADAGPPGELFFGEGSRLTVL.